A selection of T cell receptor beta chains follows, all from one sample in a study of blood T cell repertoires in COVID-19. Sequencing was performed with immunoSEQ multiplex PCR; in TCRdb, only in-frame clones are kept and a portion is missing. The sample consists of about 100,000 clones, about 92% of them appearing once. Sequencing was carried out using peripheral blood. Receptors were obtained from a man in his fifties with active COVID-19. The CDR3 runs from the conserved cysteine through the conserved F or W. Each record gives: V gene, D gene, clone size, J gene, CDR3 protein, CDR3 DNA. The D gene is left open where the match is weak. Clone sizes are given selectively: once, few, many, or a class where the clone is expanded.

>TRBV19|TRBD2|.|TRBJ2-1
CASSITGGSYNEQFF
TGTGCCAGTAGTATAACGGGAGGTTCCTACAATGAGCAGTTCTTC
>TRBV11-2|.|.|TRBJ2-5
CASSLSFGGRQTQYF
TGTGCCAGCAGCTTAAGCTTCGGGGGTCGGCAGACCCAGTACTTC
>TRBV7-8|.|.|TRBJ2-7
CASSLAGGGSYYEQYF
TGTGCCAGCAGCTTAGCCGGCGGGGGCTCTTACTACGAGCAGTACTTC
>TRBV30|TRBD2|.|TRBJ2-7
CACKGSGSFYEQYF
TGTGCCTGTAAGGGCAGCGGGAGTTTCTACGAGCAGTACTTC
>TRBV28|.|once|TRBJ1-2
CASSLRGGKYGYTF
TGTGCCAGCAGTTTGAGAGGGGGAAAATATGGCTACACCTTC
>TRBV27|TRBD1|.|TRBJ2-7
CATRRDSSGYEQYF
TGTGCCACCCGCCGGGACAGCTCGGGCTACGAGCAGTACTTC
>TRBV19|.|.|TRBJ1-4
CASSIVGRENNEKLFF
TGTGCCAGTAGTATCGTCGGACGGGAGAATAATGAAAAACTGTTTTTT
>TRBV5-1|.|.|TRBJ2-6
CASSSAGAGANVLTF
TGCGCCAGCAGCTCAGCAGGGGCTGGGGCCAACGTCCTGACTTTC
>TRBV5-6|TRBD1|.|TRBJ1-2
CASSFEDRGQGYTF
TGTGCCAGCAGCTTTGAGGACAGGGGGCAGGGCTACACCTTC
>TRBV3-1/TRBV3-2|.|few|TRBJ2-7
CASSQDLRTVYEQYF
TGTGCCAGCAGCCAAGACCTAAGGACTGTGTACGAGCAGTACTTC
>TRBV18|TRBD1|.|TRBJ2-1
CASSPTTQGDEQFF
TGTGCCAGCTCACCAACAACCCAGGGGGATGAGCAGTTCTTC
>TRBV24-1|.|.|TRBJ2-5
CATSDSRETQYF
TGTGCCACCAGTGATTCCCGAGAGACCCAGTACTTC
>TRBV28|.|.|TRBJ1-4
CASSFIDRNEKLFF
TGTGCCAGCAGTTTCATCGACAGGAATGAAAAACTGTTTTTT
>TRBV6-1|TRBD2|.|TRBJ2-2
CASSERGASTGELFF
TGTGCCAGCAGTGAGCGGGGGGCAAGCACCGGGGAGCTGTTTTTT